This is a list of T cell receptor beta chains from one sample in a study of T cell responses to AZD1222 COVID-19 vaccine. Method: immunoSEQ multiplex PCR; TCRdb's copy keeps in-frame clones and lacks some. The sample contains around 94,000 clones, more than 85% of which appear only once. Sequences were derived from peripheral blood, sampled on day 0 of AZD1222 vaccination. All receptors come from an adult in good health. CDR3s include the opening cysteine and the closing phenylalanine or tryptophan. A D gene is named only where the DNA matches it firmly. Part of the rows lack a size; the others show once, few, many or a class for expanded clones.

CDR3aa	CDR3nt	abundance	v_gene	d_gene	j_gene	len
CASGTGGSNQPQHF	TGTGCCAGCGGGACAGGGGGCAGCAATCAGCCCCAGCATTTT	.	TRBV27	TRBD1	TRBJ1-5	14
CASSGRDRDSYEQYF	TGTGCCAGCAGTGGCCGGGACAGGGACTCCTACGAGCAGTACTTC	.	TRBV27	TRBD1	TRBJ2-7	15
CASSLSTAGGPPTQYF	TGTGCCAGCAGTTTATCGACAGCGGGGGGGCCCCCTACGCAGTATTTT	.	TRBV27	TRBD2	TRBJ2-3	16
CAISGNRGAGNTIYF	TGTGCCATCAGTGGAAACAGGGGTGCGGGAAACACCATATATTTT	.	TRBV10-3	TRBD1	TRBJ1-3	15
CASSLVLGSGGYTF	TGTGCCAGCAGCCTGGTCCTGGGGTCGGGTGGCTACACCTTC	.	TRBV9	.	TRBJ1-2	14
CASSIHPTSGGPYNEQFF	TGTGCCAGTAGTATCCACCCGACTAGCGGGGGGCCCTACAATGAGCAGTTCTTC	.	TRBV19	TRBD2	TRBJ2-1	18
CASSDRWTGELFF	TGTGCCAGCAGTGACAGATGGACCGGGGAGCTGTTTTTT	.	TRBV2	.	TRBJ2-2	13
CASSPDGNYGYTF	TGTGCCAGCAGCCCCGACGGGAACTATGGCTACACCTTC	many	TRBV27	.	TRBJ1-2	13
CASSELAGESDTQYF	TGTGCCAGCAGTGAGTTAGCGGGGGAATCAGATACGCAGTATTTT	.	TRBV6-4	TRBD2	TRBJ2-3	15
CASSLGTVSPYEQYF	TGTGCCAGCAGCTTAGGGACTGTCTCCCCTTACGAGCAGTACTTC	.	TRBV11-1	.	TRBJ2-7	15
CAISDAANTGELFF	TGTGCCATCAGTGACGCCGCCAACACCGGGGAGCTGTTTTTT	.	TRBV10-3	.	TRBJ2-2	14
CASSLAAGTSGTEQYF	TGTGCCAGCAGCTTAGCCGCCGGGACTAGCGGGACCGAGCAGTACTTC	.	TRBV11-2	TRBD2	TRBJ2-7	16
CASSPGTGAPNEKLFF	TGCGCCAGCAGCCCTGGGACAGGGGCACCTAATGAAAAACTGTTTTTT	.	TRBV5-1	TRBD1	TRBJ1-4	16
CASSEQGSSEAFF	TGTGCCAGCAGTGAACAGGGTTCGTCTGAAGCTTTCTTT	.	TRBV2	.	TRBJ1-1	13
CASSLAGRADSPLHF	TGTGCCAGCAGCTTGGCGGGCAGGGCCGATTCACCCCTCCACTTT	once	TRBV5-4	.	TRBJ1-6	15
CASSKEGLAATYEQYF	TGTGCCAGCAGCAAAGAGGGTCTAGCGGCCACATACGAGCAGTACTTC	.	TRBV5-4	TRBD2	TRBJ2-7	16
CASSSQADTEAFF	TGTGCCAGCAGCTCCCAGGCGGACACTGAAGCTTTCTTT	.	TRBV7-3	.	TRBJ1-1	13
CASSLAGGEAFF	TGTGCCAGCAGCTTAGCAGGGGGTGAAGCTTTCTTT	.	TRBV7-9	.	TRBJ1-1	12
CAWARTYEQYF	TGTGCCTGGGCCAGAACGTACGAGCAGTACTTC	.	TRBV30	.	TRBJ2-7	11
CASSFKGQPQHF	TGTGCCAGCAGCTTCAAGGGTCAGCCCCAGCATTTT	.	TRBV7-2	.	TRBJ1-5	12
CASARGWLGGGLGTDTQYF	TGTGCCAGCGCAAGAGGGTGGTTAGGCGGGGGGTTAGGCACAGATACGCAGTATTTT	.	TRBV21-1	.	TRBJ2-3	19
CASSLEGRSSYEQYF	TGCGCCAGCAGCTTGGAAGGCAGAAGCTCCTACGAGCAGTACTTC	.	TRBV5-1	.	TRBJ2-7	15
CASSLVAPETGELFF	TGTGCCAGCAGCTTAGTAGCGCCCGAGACCGGGGAGCTGTTTTTT	once	TRBV7-3	.	TRBJ2-2	15
CASSQGLRGEEKLFF	TGTGCCAGCAGCCAAGGTCTCAGGGGGGAAGAAAAACTGTTTTTT	.	TRBV14	TRBD1	TRBJ1-4	15
CSVVTGSGNTIYF	TGCAGCGTTGTGACCGGTTCTGGAAACACCATATATTTT	.	TRBV29-1	.	TRBJ1-3	13
CASSTTGLTGELFF	TGTGCCAGCAGTACGACAGGGCTCACCGGGGAGCTGTTTTTT	.	TRBV28	TRBD1	TRBJ2-2	14
CASRTAPSYEQYF	TGTGCCAGCAGGACGGCTCCATCCTACGAGCAGTACTTC	.	TRBV6-6	.	TRBJ2-7	13
CASSPRGGSSHNSPLHF	TGTGCCAGCAGCCCACGCGGGGGGAGCTCCCATAATTCACCCCTCCACTTT	few	TRBV7-2	.	TRBJ1-6	17
CASSLGWDSAEQYF	TGCGCCAGCAGCTTGGGTTGGGACTCGGCCGAGCAGTACTTC	few	TRBV5-1	.	TRBJ2-7	14
CASSVARGRSPLHF	TGTGCCAGCAGCGTAGCCAGGGGCAGATCACCCCTCCACTTT	.	TRBV9	.	TRBJ1-6	14
CASSLASAGSRGYTF	TGTGCCAGCAGCTTAGCGTCCGCAGGCTCTAGAGGCTACACCTTC	.	TRBV7-2	.	TRBJ1-2	15
CATSDSWGHQPQHF	TGTGCCACCAGTGATAGCTGGGGCCATCAGCCCCAGCATTTT	.	TRBV24-1	.	TRBJ1-5	14
CASSSTGGTNTEAFF	TGCGCCAGCAGCTCCACAGGGGGAACGAACACTGAAGCTTTCTTT	few	TRBV5-1	TRBD1	TRBJ1-1	15
CASSYSTPRRVDYGYTF	TGTGCCAGCAGTTACTCGACGCCAAGGAGGGTCGACTATGGCTACACCTTC	.	TRBV6-2/TRBV6-3	.	TRBJ1-2	17
CASRGLGQSSGNTIYF	TGTGCCAGTAGAGGTCTGGGACAGAGCTCTGGAAACACCATATATTTT	few	TRBV19	TRBD1	TRBJ1-3	16
CASSPYTNYGYTF	TGTGCCAGCAGTCCCTACACCAACTATGGCTACACCTTC	.	TRBV27	.	TRBJ1-2	13
CASRGAGHPTNEKLFF	TGTGCCAGTAGGGGGGCGGGACACCCAACTAATGAAAAACTGTTTTTT	.	TRBV19	.	TRBJ1-4	16
CASSYRDGEGPDTQYF	TGTGCCAGCAGCTACCGGGACGGCGAGGGGCCAGATACGCAGTATTTT	once	TRBV7-2	.	TRBJ2-3	16
CASSRTDSNTEAFF	TGTGCCAGCAGCCGGACAGACAGTAACACTGAAGCTTTCTTT	.	TRBV7-9	.	TRBJ1-1	14
CASSVASGPNTIYF	TGTGCCAGCAGCGTAGCTTCAGGACCCAACACCATATATTTT	few	TRBV9	.	TRBJ1-3	14
CASSLMESPLHF	TGTGCCAGCAGCCTCATGGAGTCACCCCTCCACTTT	.	TRBV7-8	.	TRBJ1-6	12
CASSDSVFSDYGYTF	TGTGCCAGCAGTGACTCGGTTTTTAGCGACTATGGCTACACCTTC	many	TRBV6-4	.	TRBJ1-2	15
CASSYNRADYGYTF	TGTGCCAGCAGTTACAACAGGGCGGACTATGGCTACACCTTC	.	TRBV6-2/TRBV6-3	.	TRBJ1-2	14
CASSPGEGQGGTEAFF	TGTGCCAGCAGCCCCGGGGAAGGACAGGGTGGCACTGAAGCTTTCTTT	few	TRBV7-9	TRBD1	TRBJ1-1	16
CASSQEARSTDTQYF	TGCGCCAGCAGCCAAGAGGCGAGGAGCACAGATACGCAGTATTTT	.	TRBV4-3	.	TRBJ2-3	15
CASSLGWEGTQYF	TGTGCCAGCAGTTTGGGCTGGGAGGGGACCCAGTACTTC	.	TRBV12-3/TRBV12-4	TRBD2	TRBJ2-5	13
CASSDGTSYQETQYF	TGTGCCAGCAGCGACGGGACTAGCTACCAAGAGACCCAGTACTTC	.	TRBV7-9	TRBD2	TRBJ2-5	15
CAWSFGANEKLFF	TGTGCCTGGAGTTTCGGGGCTAATGAAAAACTGTTTTTT	.	TRBV30	.	TRBJ1-4	13
CASSVGSADGYTF	TGTGCCAGCAGCGTAGGGTCAGCGGATGGCTACACCTTC	.	TRBV9	.	TRBJ1-2	13
CASSYGQGNQPQHF	TGTGCCAGCAGTTACGGGCAGGGAAATCAGCCCCAGCATTTT	.	TRBV6-5	.	TRBJ1-5	14
CASSTPTSGQYQETQYF	TGTGCCAGTAGTACCCCGACTAGCGGGCAGTACCAAGAGACCCAGTACTTC	.	TRBV19	TRBD2	TRBJ2-5	17
CASSPGGLGSYEQYF	TGTGCCAGCAGCCCAGGGGGCCTGGGGTCCTACGAGCAGTACTTC	.	TRBV9	TRBD1	TRBJ2-7	15
CAWSYRRENEQYF	TGTGCCTGGTCCTACCGGCGGGAGAACGAGCAGTACTTC	.	TRBV30	TRBD2	TRBJ2-7	13
CASSHRGRNDEQYF	TGTGCCAGCAGCCACAGGGGGCGTAACGACGAGCAGTACTTC	.	TRBV3-1/TRBV3-2	TRBD1	TRBJ2-7	14
CASSRRGDAIPEAFF	TGTGCCAGTAGTCGTCGAGGGGATGCGATACCTGAAGCTTTCTTT	.	TRBV19	.	TRBJ1-1	15
CASSQDEGLEQYF	TGCGCCAGCAGCCAAGATGAGGGGTTGGAACAGTACTTC	.	TRBV4-3	.	TRBJ2-7	13
CASSEQKGSLEKLFF	TGTGCCAGCAGTGAACAAAAAGGTTCCCTTGAAAAACTGTTTTTT	.	TRBV6-1	.	TRBJ1-4	15
CASSSGVAENNEQFF	TGTGCCAGCAGTTCCGGGGTCGCGGAAAACAATGAGCAGTTCTTC	.	TRBV3-1/TRBV3-2	.	TRBJ2-1	15
CSASLDRSMNTEAFF	TGCAGTGCTAGTCTGGACAGGTCCATGAACACTGAAGCTTTCTTT	.	TRBV20-1	TRBD1	TRBJ1-1	15
CASSPTKNYGYTF	TGCGCCAGCAGCCCAACCAAGAACTATGGCTACACCTTC	once	TRBV4-3	.	TRBJ1-2	13